Following are 30 T cell receptor beta chains from one sample sequenced in a study of technical replicates of blood from a handful of donors. TCRdb's table, derived via immunoSEQ multiplex PCR, lists solely in-frame clones and lacks some. Of roughly 79,000 clones detected, nearly 97% appear once; the ten largest clones hold 0.36%. The sample was T cells isolated from PBMCs. The source is a human donor in good health.

This rearrangement joins TRBV4-1 to TRBJ2-5, with D unresolved. The germline V gene has CDR1 MGHRA and CDR2 YSYEKL. With 0 bases removed from V and 0 bases from J, the gap between germline ends came to 11 bases. CDR3 length equals 16 residues. The CDR3 spells CASSQDSTRNQETQYF. CDR3 sequence (DNA): TGCGCCAGCAGCCAAGACTCAACACGAAACCAAGAGACCCAGTACTTC.

The chain employs TRBV5-6 and TRBJ1-5, with D uncertain. Germline CDR1 and CDR2: SGHDT and YYEEEE. This CDR3 is built from 12 residues. Trimming took off 2 bases at V and 4 bases at J, with 4 bases between the two ends. The CDR3 nucleotides are TGTGCCAGCAGCTTTCCTAATCAGCCCCAGCATTTT. Residues: CASSFPNQPQHF.

The chain is built from TRBV6-5 and TRBJ2-5; TRBD1 matches 8 bases. This CDR3 has 14 residues. Germline lookup yields CDR1 MNHEY and CDR2 SVGAGI. Trimming at V came to 2 bases and at J to 1 base, leaving 0 bases not matched to a gene. This chain's CDR3 is CASSYTGGQETQYF. CDR3 DNA sequence: TGTGCCAGCAGTTACACAGGGGGCCAAGAGACCCAGTACTTC.

The gene calls are TRBV23-1 and TRBJ2-5; D possibly corresponds to TRBD2 (5 bases). TRBV23-1 qualifies as an ORF whose function is uncertain. The CDR3 has 11 residues. V lost 4 bases and J 5 bases, leaving 5 bases between the germline ends. The CDR3 DNA follows: TGCGCCAGCAGTCCGGGGGAGACCCAGTACTTC. Translating gives CASSPGETQYF.

The V call is TRBV9, the J call TRBJ1-1; D gene ambiguous. This CDR3 comprises 18 residues. Germline V gene lookup returns CDR1 SGDLS and CDR2 YYNGEE. Deletions cut 2 bases from V and 3 bases from J, with 23 bases between. Here the CDR3 DNA reads TGTGCCAGCAGCGTCGACTCACGTATCGGGGAGGCTTACACTGAAGCTTTCTTT. It translates to CASSVDSRIGEAYTEAFF. Based on the CDR3 plus reference TRBV9 and TRBJ1-1, the full variable domain is DSGVTQTPKHLITATGQRVTLRCSPRSGDLSVYWYQQSLDQGLQFLIQYYNGEERAKGNILERFSAQQFPDLHSELNLSSLELGDSALYFCASSVDSRIGEAYTEAFFGQGTRLTVV.

The chain employs TRBV7-9 and TRBJ2-1; 7 nucleotides agree with TRBD2. The CDR3 consists of 15 residues. J gave up 3 bases and V 4 bases, and 6 bases lay outside the gene matches. From germline, CDR1 is SEHNR and CDR2 FQNEAQ (reference sequence). This CDR3 reads CASSSGTTLYNEQFF. In DNA form, the CDR3 reads TGTGCCAGCAGCTCCGGGACTACCCTCTACAATGAGCAGTTCTTC.

The chain couples TRBV27 to TRBJ2-7, with 10 bases fitting TRBD2. The CDR3 contains 14 residues. V dropped 3 bases and J dropped 5; count of bases not matched to a gene: 4. The germline gives CDR1 MNHEY, CDR2 SMNVEV (reference sequence). The CDR3 protein is CASSFTSGIHEQYF. The CDR3 coding sequence is TGTGCCAGCAGTTTCACTAGCGGGATCCACGAGCAGTACTTC.

The chain joins TRBV10-3 to TRBJ1-2; tentative D call: TRBD1 (6 bases). The CDR3 covers 12 residues. Germline CDR1 ENHRY, CDR2 SYGVKD. V dropped 3 bases and J dropped 6 bases, with 8 bases sitting between them. The CDR3 spells CAISDAGDGYTF. Written as DNA, the CDR3 is TGTGCCATCAGTGATGCAGGGGATGGCTACACCTTC.

The chain is built from TRBV5-6 and TRBJ2-1; tentatively, D is TRBD2 (5 bases). V was trimmed by 4 bases and J by 0 bases, leaving 11 bases between them. This CDR3 comprises 15 residues. Germline V gene sequence: CDR1 SGHDT, CDR2 YYEEEE. CDR3 coding DNA: TGTGCCAGCAGCCCTGACGGGGACTCCTACAATGAGCAGTTCTTC. This gives the protein CASSPDGDSYNEQFF.

V and J are TRBV19 and TRBJ2-4; D perhaps matches TRBD1 (5 bases). V dropped 4 bases and J dropped 3 bases, with 16 bases sitting between them. There are 16 residues in the CDR3. Per germline, CDR1 LNHDA and CDR2 SQIVND (reference sequence). CDR3 nucleotides: TGTGCCAGTAGTAAACAAGACAGCTTATACAAAAACATTCAGTACTTC. Translating gives CASSKQDSLYKNIQYF.

The rearrangement joins TRBV6-5 to TRBJ2-7; D is uncertain. The CDR3 is 12 amino acids. The germline V and J ends were trimmed by 2 bases and 7 bases, with 9 bases remaining between them. CDR1 is MNHEY and CDR2 is SVGAGI in the germline V gene. The CDR3 bases are TGTGCCAGCAGTTACAGTGAGGTGGAGCAGTACTTC. Translating it yields CASSYSEVEQYF.

The gene calls are TRBV1 and TRBJ2-7; TRBD2 is the table's D call and was not checked against the DNA. TRBV1 is deemed a pseudogene. The CDR3 is 19 amino acids. CDR3: CTSSQDKGLAGVYSYEQYF. CDR3 nucleotide sequence: TGCACCAGCAGCCAAGATAAGGGACTAGCGGGAGTTTATAGCTACGAGCAGTACTTC.

The CDR3 is CASSIRLAYEQYF. The CDR3 DNA reads TGTGCCAGTAGTATAAGGCTAGCGTACGAGCAGTACTTC. The rearrangement joins TRBV19 to TRBJ2-7, with D tentatively TRBD2 (6 bases). V dropped 2 bases and J dropped 4 bases, with 9 bases sitting between them. CDR1 and CDR2 (germline): LNHDA, SQIVND (reference sequence). This CDR3 spans 13 amino acids.

The chain employs TRBV6-1 and TRBJ1-2, with 8 bases lining up with TRBD1. CDR3 length: 15 amino acids. The germline V gene encodes CDR1 MNHNS and CDR2 SASEGT. Unmatched junction bases numbered 14, after V lost 10 bases and J lost 4 bases. CDR3 DNA sequence: TGTGCCACCTCTTACAGGGGGGGTGGTATCTATGGCTACACCTTC. Translation: CATSYRGGGIYGYTF.

CDR3 amino acids: CASSSGQAGNTEAFF. The CDR3 coding sequence is TGCGCCAGCAGCTCCGGACAGGCGGGGAACACTGAAGCTTTCTTT. The V and J genes are TRBV5-1 and TRBJ1-1; 7 bases match TRBD1. The ends lost 3 bases at V and 1 base at J; junction bases unmatched: 6. The CDR3 sequence is 15 residues long. Per the germline V gene, CDR1 is SGHRS and CDR2 is YFSETQ.

V is TRBV19 and J is TRBJ1-1, with TRBD1 matching over 9 bases. V was clipped by 5 bases and J by 6 bases; unmatched bases: 16. Per the germline V gene, CDR1 is LNHDA and CDR2 is SQIVND (reference sequence). The CDR3 length is 17 residues. CDR3: CASSWGPPGQGNPEAFF. The CDR3 nucleotides read TGTGCCAGTAGTTGGGGTCCCCCGGGACAGGGTAACCCTGAAGCTTTCTTT.

The chain uses TRBV28 and TRBJ2-7; D perhaps matches TRBD1 (5 bases). V dropped 5 bases and J dropped 3 bases, with 17 bases sitting between them. From germline, CDR1 is MDHEN and CDR2 SYDVKM. The CDR3 is 15 residues long. CDR3 nucleotides: TGTGCCAGCAGTCGGACAATCATATTGGGCTACGAGCAGTACTTC. Translated, it gives CASSRTIILGYEQYF.

V and J are TRBV21-1 and TRBJ2-1; no check of the table's D call, TRBD2, against the DNA was made. TRBV21-1 is noted as a pseudogene. This CDR3 spans 12 amino acids. In nucleotides, the CDR3 is TGTGCCAGCAGCAAAACGGGAGTTGAGCAGTTCTTC. It specifies CASSKTGVEQFF.

The V call is TRBV5-4, the J call TRBJ2-1; 8 bases line up with TRBD2. CDR3 length equals 16 residues. CDR1 and CDR2 (germline): SGHNT, YYREEE (reference sequence). The trim removed 1 base at V and 4 bases at J, leaving 7 bases unmatched. The CDR3 bases are TGTGCCAGCAGCTTGTTCGGTGGCGGGAGGTACAATGAGCAGTTCTTC. This sequence encodes CASSLFGGGRYNEQFF.

This chain links TRBV18 with TRBJ1-1; 7 bases are a match to TRBD1. Germline V gives CDR1 KGHSH, CDR2 LQKENI. This CDR3 is built from 15 residues. V shed 3 bases and J 1 base; nucleotides not matched to a gene: 5. CDR3 nucleotide sequence: TGTGCCAGCTCACCGTTGACAGGGAAGAACACTGAAGCTTTCTTT. Amino acids: CASSPLTGKNTEAFF.

V is TRBV7-2 and J is TRBJ2-1; 11 bases line up with TRBD2. V lost 5 bases and J lost 2; bases outside the gene matches: 2. The CDR3 sequence is 15 residues long. Germline CDR1 is SGHTA and CDR2 is FQGNSA. The CDR3 nucleotides read TGTGCCAGCAGCACACTAGCGGGAGCCTACAATGAGCAGTTCTTC. This codes for CASSTLAGAYNEQFF.

Only one count was recorded for this clone. The rearrangement joins TRBV28 to TRBJ1-5, with D possibly TRBD1 on 6 matching bases. Trimming took 4 bases from V and 2 from J, leaving 21 bases between them. The CDR3 length is 18 residues. The germline CDR1 and CDR2 sequences are MDHEN and SYDVKM. CDR3 sequence reads: CASSSYTQGRWGNQPQHF. Here the CDR3 DNA reads TGTGCCAGCAGTTCCTACACTCAGGGGAGATGGGGCAATCAGCCCCAGCATTTT.

The V gene is TRBV6-1, the J gene TRBJ1-3; possible D gene TRBD1, 6 bases. With 2 bases removed from V and 4 bases from J, the gap between germline ends came to 15 bases. Germline CDR1 is MNHNS and CDR2 is SASEGT. The CDR3 is 16 residues long. Written as DNA, the CDR3 is TGTGCCAGCAGTGAATCACGAGGGGGTAAAGGAAACACCATATATTTT. Protein sequence: CASSESRGGKGNTIYF.

This clone was counted only a few times. Other DNA sequences in this sample translate to the same CDR3. The chain recombines TRBV9 with TRBJ2-5, with D tentatively TRBD2 (7 bases). Trimming pared 4 bases from V and 4 bases from J, leaving 14 bases between. This CDR3 comprises 14 residues. From germline, CDR1 is SGDLS and CDR2 YYNGEE. Here the CDR3 reads CASSPSGGGETQYF. CDR3 in DNA: TGTGCCAGCAGCCCTAGCGGAGGGGGAGAGACCCAGTACTTC.

The CDR3 DNA is TGTGCCAGCAGCTTCCATGGGCACCAAGAGACCCAGTACTTC. This sequence encodes CASSFHGHQETQYF. V gene TRBV7-6 combines with J gene TRBJ2-5; D not resolved. Germline V gene data show CDR1 as SGHVS and CDR2 as FNYEAQ. The CDR3 loop spans 14 amino acids. V lost 3 bases, J lost 0 bases, and 8 bases lay in between.

V is TRBV18 and J is TRBJ1-1; TRBD1 aligns across 9 bases. The CDR3 contains 14 residues. Germline CDR1 and CDR2: KGHSH and LQKENI. V lost 3 bases to trimming and J lost 4 bases; unmatched junction nucleotides: 3. Here the CDR3 DNA reads TGTGCCAGCTCACCGGGACAGGGAGGCACTGAAGCTTTCTTT. Translated: CASSPGQGGTEAFF.

The V gene is TRBV6-1, the J gene TRBJ1-2; D is ambiguous. V lost 1 base and J lost 4, with 7 bases in between. Per the germline V gene, CDR1 is MNHNS and CDR2 is SASEGT. The CDR3 runs to 13 residues. Written as DNA, the CDR3 is TGTGCCAGCAGTGAAGACAGAACCTATGGCTACACCTTC. Protein: CASSEDRTYGYTF.

The chain employs TRBV4-1 and TRBJ2-1; D is possibly TRBD2 (5 bases). Germline values: CDR1 MGHRA, CDR2 YSYEKL. V was pared by 0 bases and J by 12 bases, with 12 bases between. This CDR3 is 13 amino acids long. CDR3 nucleotides: TGCGCCAGCAGCCAAGATCAGTCCAGCGGGCAGTTCTTC. Its translation: CASSQDQSSGQFF.

The chain recombines TRBV9 with TRBJ2-6, with 9 positions matching TRBD1. J lost 0 bases, V lost 0 bases, and 16 bases had no gene match. The CDR3 is made up of 22 amino acids. CDR1 is SGDLS and CDR2 is YYNGEE in the germline V gene. CDR3 in amino acids: CASSVAGEPRTGVSSGANVLTF. CDR3 coding DNA: TGTGCCAGCAGCGTAGCCGGTGAGCCTAGGACAGGGGTTTCCTCTGGGGCCAACGTCCTGACTTTC.

This chain connects TRBV29-1 to TRBJ2-1, with 13 bases matching TRBD2. CDR1 is SQVTM, CDR2 ANQGSEA, per germline. V lost 7 bases, J lost 8 bases, and 5 bases stayed unmatched. There are 13 residues in the CDR3. CDR3 sequence (DNA): TGCAGCGAGGGACTAGCGGGATCGCATGAGCAGTTCTTC. This encodes CSEGLAGSHEQFF.